This is a list of T cell receptor beta chains from one sample in a study of identical twins. One entry per CDR3 protein, called by TCRdb with MiXCR from the 5' RACE reads. Of 700,000 or so distinct CDR3 sequences listed, 21% are singletons. Another study also made use of these data, one on T cells expressing NK-cell markers.

Sequences were obtained from PBMCs. These receptors originate from a woman between 18 and 30 years old in good health. CDR3s include the opening cysteine and the closing phenylalanine or tryptophan. Each record gives: clone size, V gene, D gene, J gene, CDR3 protein, CDR3 DNA. D genes are given only for firm matches. Clone size is not always given. Where it is, it says once, few, many or a class for expanded clones.

NA	TRBV20-1	TRBD1	TRBJ2-1	CSAATGGWSVNEQFF	TGCAGTGCTGCAACAGGGGGCTGGTCTGTGAATGAGCAGTTCTTC
NA	TRBV25-1	NA	TRBJ1-4	CASSEYLETNEKLFF	TGTGCCAGCAGTGAATATCTAGAGACTAATGAAAAACTGTTTTTT
many	TRBV7-2	TRBD1	TRBJ1-3	CASSLAGGADTIYF	TGTGCCAGCAGCTTAGCAGGGGGCGCGGACACCATATATTTT
NA	TRBV2	TRBD2	TRBJ2-5	CASSLLAGGLSETQYF	TGTGCCAGCAGTCTCTTAGCGGGGGGCCTATCGGAGACCCAGTACTTC
many	TRBV5-1	NA	TRBJ1-1	CASSSEGEAFF	TGCGCCAGCAGCTCCGAAGGAGAAGCTTTCTTT
few	TRBV2	NA	TRBJ2-7	CASSDEAGEQYF	TGTGCCAGCAGTGACGAGGCGGGGGAGCAGTACTTC
NA	TRBV18	NA	TRBJ2-1	CASSPAGGLSSYNEQFF	TGTGCCAGCTCCCCCGCCGGCGGGCTCAGCTCCTACAATGAGCAGTTCTTC
NA	TRBV12-3/TRBV12-4	TRBD2	TRBJ2-1	CASSPNSGPSVNEQFF	TGTGCCAGCAGCCCCAATAGCGGGCCCTCAGTGAATGAGCAGTTCTTC
NA	TRBV18	TRBD1	TRBJ2-7	CASSPQGQAYEQYF	TGTGCCAGCTCACCACAGGGACAGGCCTACGAGCAGTACTTC
few	TRBV6-1	NA	TRBJ2-1	CASSPRGPSSYNEQFF	TGTGCCAGCAGTCCCAGGGGCCCCAGCTCCTACAATGAGCAGTTCTTC
once	TRBV7-3	TRBD2	TRBJ2-3	CASSILAGGAADTQYF	TGTGCCAGCAGCATCCTAGCGGGGGGGGCAGCAGATACGCAGTATTTT
NA	TRBV10-2	NA	TRBJ2-2	CASTGPRFGGELFF	TGCGCCAGCACCGGACCTAGGTTCGGCGGGGAGCTGTTTTTT
many	TRBV6-5	NA	TRBJ1-1	CASSYRPGSHTEAFF	TGTGCCAGCAGTTACCGACCCGGGAGCCACACTGAAGCTTTCTTT
NA	TRBV4-3	TRBD2	TRBJ2-1	CASSQDRRLAGPYNEQFF	TGCGCCAGCAGCCAAGATCGTAGACTAGCGGGCCCCTACAATGAGCAGTTCTTC
many	TRBV12-3/TRBV12-4	NA	TRBJ1-3	CASSHASGNTIYF	TGTGCCAGCAGCCATGCCTCTGGAAACACCATATATTTT
NA	TRBV5-6	NA	TRBJ2-7	CASSLTVRNYEQYF	TGTGCCAGCAGTTTGACAGTTAGAAACTACGAGCAGTACTTC
NA	TRBV4-1	TRBD1	TRBJ1-1	CASSQGQGWYTEAFF	TGCGCCAGCAGCCAAGGACAGGGGTGGTATACTGAAGCTTTCTTT
few	TRBV29-1	NA	TRBJ1-1	CSVEAREETEAFF	TGCAGCGTTGAAGCCAGGGAAGAGACTGAAGCTTTCTTT
NA	TRBV20-1	TRBD2	TRBJ2-7	CSATASGLAGGGRQYF	TGCAGTGCCACCGCGTCGGGACTAGCGGGAGGAGGTCGGCAGTACTTC
NA	TRBV11-1	TRBD1	TRBJ1-2	CASTSQKGTGASAPLGGYTF	TGTGCCAGCACCTCCCAGAAGGGGACAGGGGCCTCAGCGCCGCTGGGCGGCTACACCTTC
NA	TRBV9	TRBD2	TRBJ2-5	CASSNGHLAGGETQYF	TGTGCCAGCAGCAACGGACACCTCGCGGGGGGAGAGACCCAGTACTTC
NA	TRBV7-2	NA	TRBJ2-7	CASSFLPGTRYEQYF	TGTGCCAGCAGCTTTTTGCCGGGGACTCGCTACGAGCAGTACTTC
NA	TRBV11-2	NA	TRBJ2-5	CASSLSILETQYF	TGTGCCAGCAGCTTATCTATTTTAGAGACCCAGTACTTC
NA	TRBV5-1	TRBD1	TRBJ2-2	CASSLDRDRLTGELFF	TGCGCCAGCAGCTTGGACCGGGACAGGCTCACCGGGGAGCTGTTTTTT
NA	TRBV5-1	TRBD1	TRBJ1-2	CASSTDRITGSNYGYTF	TGCGCCAGCAGCACGGACAGGATCACGGGAAGTAACTATGGCTACACCTTC
few	TRBV12-3/TRBV12-4	NA	TRBJ1-5	CASSLTVNQPQHF	TGTGCCAGCAGTTTAACAGTAAATCAGCCCCAGCATTTT
few	TRBV6-5	NA	TRBJ1-1	CASSYSAGYEAFF	TGTGCCAGCAGTTACTCAGCGGGGTATGAAGCTTTCTTT
once	TRBV7-6	NA	TRBJ2-5	CASIQGPGGGTQYF	TGTGCCAGCATCCAAGGGCCCGGGGGAGGGACCCAGTACTTC
NA	TRBV6-1	NA	TRBJ2-5	CASSETASGGTQYF	TGTGCCAGCAGTGAAACAGCCTCCGGAGGGACCCAGTACTTC
NA	TRBV29-1	TRBD1	TRBJ2-5	CSGAWGQALQETQYF	TGCAGCGGCGCCTGGGGACAGGCGTTACAAGAGACCCAGTACTTC
NA	TRBV27	NA	TRBJ2-1	CASRPGTAYNEQFF	TGTGCCAGCAGGCCCGGGACCGCTTACAATGAGCAGTTCTTC
few	TRBV5-1	NA	TRBJ2-1	CASSLATGSHEQFF	TGCGCCAGCAGCTTGGCCACGGGGTCACATGAGCAGTTCTTC
NA	TRBV11-2	NA	TRBJ2-5	CASSLFHGQQETQYF	TGTGCCAGCAGCTTATTTCACGGACAACAAGAGACCCAGTACTTC
few	TRBV12-3/TRBV12-4	TRBD2	TRBJ2-2	CASSWTLGREAELFF	TGTGCCAGCAGTTGGACCCTGGGGCGGGAGGCGGAGCTGTTTTTT
few	TRBV6-5	NA	TRBJ1-1	CASSYSTQGRTEAFF	TGTGCCAGCAGTTACTCGACCCAGGGTAGGACTGAAGCTTTCTTT
NA	TRBV6-1	NA	TRBJ2-3	CASSPVWTATDTQYF	TGTGCCAGCAGTCCGGTTTGGACAGCCACAGATACGCAGTATTTT
many	TRBV20-1	NA	TRBJ1-1	CSASGRTVGVTEAFF	TGCAGTGCTAGCGGGCGGACAGTGGGTGTCACTGAAGCTTTCTTT
NA	TRBV5-1	NA	TRBJ1-2	CASSFNRNYGYTF	TGCGCCAGCAGCTTCAACCGTAACTATGGCTACACCTTC
many	TRBV5-1	TRBD1	TRBJ1-1	CASSLGQGGEAFF	TGCGCCAGCAGCCTGGGACAGGGCGGTGAAGCTTTCTTT
NA	TRBV7-9	NA	TRBJ2-1	CASSFARAEQFF	TGTGCCAGCAGCTTCGCCCGGGCTGAGCAGTTCTTC
NA	TRBV20-1	NA	TRBJ2-7	CSANSRRGLGGEQYF	TGCAGTGCTAACTCTCGAAGAGGGCTAGGGGGGGAGCAGTACTTC
NA	TRBV5-1	NA	TRBJ2-5	CASSFIQGGGIETQYF	TGCGCCAGCAGCTTTATACAGGGAGGTGGAATCGAGACCCAGTACTTC
many	TRBV7-9	NA	TRBJ2-7	CASSLSAYEQYF	TGTGCCAGCAGCTTAAGCGCCTACGAGCAGTACTTC
many	TRBV5-1	TRBD2	TRBJ2-7	CASSASSGTDEQYF	TGCGCCAGCAGCGCGTCTAGCGGGACTGACGAGCAGTACTTC
few	TRBV12-3/TRBV12-4	NA	TRBJ2-3	CASSYGWIPADTQYF	TGTGCCAGCAGTTACGGGTGGATACCTGCAGATACGCAGTATTTT
few	TRBV13	NA	TRBJ2-7	CASSFRTRREEQYF	TGTGCCAGCAGCTTTAGGACAAGGAGGGAAGAGCAGTACTTC
few	TRBV29-1	TRBD1	TRBJ2-2	CSVIDRAGELFF	TGCAGCGTGATTGACAGGGCCGGGGAGCTGTTTTTT
few	TRBV10-3	NA	TRBJ2-3	CAISGRLSGDTQYF	TGTGCCATCAGTGGAAGACTGAGTGGAGATACGCAGTATTTT
many	TRBV29-1	TRBD1	TRBJ2-1	CSVALQGDEQFF	TGCAGCGTTGCGCTACAGGGGGATGAGCAGTTCTTC
many	TRBV12-3/TRBV12-4	NA	TRBJ1-1	CASSRGPEAFF	TGTGCCAGCAGTCGAGGCCCTGAAGCTTTCTTT
NA	TRBV5-1	TRBD1	TRBJ2-1	CASSSTGAYNEQFF	TGCGCCAGCAGCTCGACAGGGGCCTACAATGAGCAGTTCTTC
few	TRBV20-1	TRBD1	TRBJ1-5	CSARRTGGWQPQHF	TGCAGTGCTAGACGTACAGGGGGGTGGCAGCCCCAGCATTTT
NA	TRBV7-9	NA	TRBJ2-7	CASSRSLIYEQYF	TGTGCCAGCAGCCGATCCTTAATCTACGAGCAGTACTTC